Below, 25 T cell receptor beta chains from the same sample are listed, as sequenced in a study of blood T cells in healthy people across ages. For the second PCR, which ran for about 6 to 11 cycles, a sample-barcoded 5' primer and a J-beta primer mix were used. TCRdb used MiXCR to reprocess the 5' RACE reads, holding one entry per CDR3 protein. Of some 850,000 distinct CDR3 sequences listed, 20% to 30% are singletons. This sample was shared with a second study, whose subject was T cells of mothers and their children.

The specimen sequenced was blood. These receptors were taken from a boy between 10 and 17 years old in good health.

This clonotype was seen only a few times. The rearrangement uses TRBV29-1 and TRBJ2-4, with TRBD1 matching 9 bases. Germline CDR1 and CDR2: SQVTM and ANQGSEA. J was trimmed by 10 bases and V by 4 bases; bases with no gene match: 5. The CDR3 has 12 residues. CDR3 nucleotide sequence: TGCAGCGTTGGGGGACAGGGTTTGATTCAGTACTTC. This translates into CSVGGQGLIQYF.

The rearrangement links TRBV3-1 to TRBJ2-7; a possible D gene is TRBD2 (6 bases). The germline V and J ends were trimmed by 4 bases and 0 bases, with 13 bases remaining between them. This CDR3 region has 15 residues. Per germline, CDR1 LGHDT and CDR2 YNNKEL (reference sequence). CDR3 sequence (DNA): TGTGCCAGCAGCCCGGGACTGGGGGACTCCTACGAGCAGTACTTC. Protein sequence: CASSPGLGDSYEQYF.

This chain joins TRBV30 and TRBJ2-2; 7 bases fit TRBD1. This CDR3 comprises 13 residues. Per germline, CDR1 GTSNPN and CDR2 SVGIG (reference sequence). Losses at the gene ends were 4 bases for V and 2 bases for J; bases not matched to a gene: 1. The CDR3 DNA reads as TGTGCCTGGACAGGGGGTAACACCGGGGAGCTGTTTTTT. This encodes CAWTGGNTGELFF. Supplemented by reference TRBV30 and TRBJ2-2, the full variable domain reads SQTIHQWPATLVQPVGSPLSLECTVEGTSNPNLYWYRQAAGRGLQLLFYSVGIGQISSEVPQNLSASRPQDRQFILSSKKLLLSDSGFYLCAWTGGNTGELFFGEGSRLTVL.

A few counts support this clonotype. The chain has TRBV4-2 and TRBJ2-5, with TRBD2 matching 10 bases. The closer fit of TRBJ2-1 to the DNA end suggests the J call may be wrong. The CDR3 extends over 17 amino acids. Germline assignment: CDR1 LGHNA and CDR2 YNFKEQ. For the CDR3, the DNA is TGTGCCAGCAGCCAAGACCTAGCGGGGGCGCCGGGTATTGAGCAGTTCTTC. It is translated as CASSQDLAGAPGIEQFF.

Remarks on this clonotype: A much larger clone differs from this one at a single base, so this may be a read error. The J gene is TRBJ1-1, the V gene TRBV25-1; no reliable D call. V gave up 2 bases and J gave up 4 bases, with 8 bases separating them. This CDR3 has 13 residues. The V gene's germline CDR1 is MGHDK and CDR2 SYGVNS. CDR3 residues: CASSEGRSTEAFF. The DNA for the CDR3 is TGTGCCAGCAGTGAAGGGCGGAGCACTGAAGCTTTCTTT.

The sample holds a few counts of this clonotype. The chain couples TRBV12-3 or TRBV12-4 to TRBJ2-5; D possibly uses TRBD1 or TRBD2 (6 bases each). With 7 bases removed from V and 4 bases from J, the gap between germline ends came to 16 bases. The CDR3 covers 14 residues. The CDR3 DNA is TGTGCCAGCACCTCTACGGGGGCCGGAGAGACCCAGTACTTC. Amino acids: CASTSTGAGETQYF.

DNA of the CDR3: TGTGCCAGCAGCCCTTCCCTGGGGGAAAACATTCAGTACTTC. Translating gives CASSPSLGENIQYF. The V and J genes are TRBV6-6 and TRBJ2-4; D is possibly TRBD1 or TRBD2 (5 bases each). V shed 6 bases and J shed 5 bases, with 14 bases lying between them. Germline V gene lookup returns CDR1 MNHNY and CDR2 SVGAGI (reference sequence). This CDR3 spans 14 amino acids.

The rearrangement joins TRBV29-1 to TRBJ1-1, with unresolved D. Trimming removed 6 bases from V and 0 bases from J, with 11 bases in between. CDR3 length: 13 residues. The germline gives CDR1 SQVTM, CDR2 ANQGSEA. The CDR3 protein is CSVSSGMNTEAFF. The CDR3 DNA reads as TGCAGCGTATCTTCGGGCATGAACACTGAAGCTTTCTTT.

This clonotype has only a few counts. A junction boundary mismatches the germline segment, possibly from a read error. V is TRBV18 and J is TRBJ2-5; D unresolved. Germline CDR1 reads KGHSH; CDR2 reads LQKENI. The CDR3 is made up of 13 amino acids. The CDR3 DNA follows: TGTGCCAGCTCACCGCCCGCCGGGCAGCCTTGGTTCTTC. As protein: CASSPPAGQPWFF.

The J gene is TRBJ1-6, the V gene TRBV5-5; 7 bases are shared with TRBD1. Germline V gives CDR1 SGHKS, CDR2 YYEKEE (reference sequence). After removal of 3 bases from V and 14 bases from J, the junction contained 5 bases not matched to a gene. The CDR3 loop spans 12 amino acids. CDR3 nucleotides: TGTGCCAGCAGCTCGGCCAGGGGGTCCCTCCACTTT. This translates into CASSSARGSLHF.

V gene TRBV29-1 combines with J gene TRBJ2-7; 7 bases are shared with TRBD2. The CDR3 consists of 15 residues. Germline lookup yields CDR1 SQVTM and CDR2 ANQGSEA. V lost 6 bases, J lost 0 bases, and 11 bases stayed unmatched. This chain's CDR3 is CSVLLERGPSYEQYF. The DNA of the CDR3 is TGCAGCGTCTTACTCGAGCGGGGCCCCTCCTACGAGCAGTACTTC.

Notes on this clonotype: A read error may produce the germline difference seen at one junction end. CDR3 nucleotide sequence: TGCGCCAGCAGGAGGGCAGGGGGAGCTTATGGCTACACCTTC. Its protein is CASRRAGGAYGYTF. The chain carries TRBV13 and TRBJ1-2; 7 bases are shared with TRBD1. Germline V gives CDR1 PRHDT, CDR2 FYEKMQ (reference sequence). The CDR3 has 14 amino acids.

The chain employs TRBV4-1 and TRBJ2-5; 9 nucleotides line up with TRBD2. V lost 0 bases, J lost 4 bases, and 6 bases stayed unmatched. The V gene's germline CDR1 is MGHRA and CDR2 YSYEKL. The CDR3 runs 16 residues. For the CDR3, the DNA is TGCGCCAGCAGCCAAGAGTGGCTAGCGGGGCGAGAGACCCAGTACTTC. It is translated as CASSQEWLAGRETQYF.

V gene TRBV5-1 combines with J gene TRBJ1-1; tentatively, D is TRBD1 (5 bases). V lost 1 base, J lost 3 bases, and 13 bases lay in between. The CDR3 consists of 15 residues. CDR1 and CDR2 from the germline V gene are SGHRS and YFSETQ. CDR3 region: CASSLRILGDTEAFF. CDR3 sequence (DNA): TGCGCCAGCAGCTTGAGGATCTTGGGGGACACTGAAGCTTTCTTT.

This clonotype appeared many times. CDR3 in DNA: TGTGCCAGCAGCCCGGGGGTGAACACCGGGGAGCTGTTTTTT. Its translation is CASSPGVNTGELFF. The rearrangement uses TRBV13 and TRBJ2-2, with D maybe TRBD2 (6 bases). Deletions cut 5 bases from V and 1 base from J, with 8 bases between. The CDR3 loop spans 14 amino acids. Germline loops: CDR1 PRHDT, CDR2 FYEKMQ (reference sequence).

The V and J genes are TRBV28 and TRBJ2-1; D gene unclear. Judging by the DNA end, TRBJ2-5 fits better; the J call may be wrong. Germline values: CDR1 MDHEN, CDR2 SYDVKM. There are 14 residues in the CDR3. Written as DNA, the CDR3 is TGTGCCAGCAGTCGCGCAAGCCCCCCAGTGACCCAGTACTTC. Translated: CASSRASPPVTQYF.

CDR3 nucleotides: TGTGCCAGCAGCGGCAGGGACCCCACAGATACGCAGTATTTT. Translated, it gives CASSGRDPTDTQYF. V is TRBV5-4 and J is TRBJ2-3; D could derive from TRBD1 or TRBD2 (5 bases each). From germline, CDR1 is SGHNT and CDR2 YYREEE (reference sequence). The ends were cut back, 4 bases at V and 2 bases at J, with 11 bases in the middle. The CDR3 contains 14 residues.

The gene calls are TRBV20-1 and TRBJ2-1; tentative D call: TRBD2 (7 bases). Between the trimmed V and J ends, which lost 4 bases and 5 bases, there was a span of 21 bases. Germline V gives CDR1 DFQATT, CDR2 SNEGSKA (reference sequence). CDR3 length: 16 residues. CDR3 sequence reads: CSATGRGRRTDNEQFF. CDR3 coding DNA: TGCAGTGCTACTGGGCGGGGGCGACGGACGGACAATGAGCAGTTCTTC.

This clonotype has a handful of counts. This chain joins TRBV7-2 and TRBJ2-1; tentatively, D is TRBD2 (6 bases). V dropped 3 bases and J dropped 7 bases, with 16 bases sitting between them. Germline V gene lookup returns CDR1 SGHTA and CDR2 FQGNSA. CDR3 length: 15 amino acids. The CDR3 bases are TGTGCCAGCAGCTTCCTGACTAGTTTGAATAATGAGCAGTTCTTC. Its protein is CASSFLTSLNNEQFF.

This clonotype was observed a single time. The rearrangement uses TRBV19 and TRBJ1-5; possibly TRBD1 for D (6 bases). In germline, CDR1 is LNHDA, CDR2 SQIVND (reference sequence). This CDR3 has 15 residues. Trimming removed 5 bases from V and 6 bases from J, with 17 bases in between. The CDR3 loop is CASSVETGISQPQHF. The CDR3 DNA sequence: TGTGCCAGTAGTGTTGAAACAGGGATCTCTCAGCCCCAGCATTTT.

The V gene is TRBV11-2, the J gene TRBJ2-5; D is unresolved. With 7 bases removed from V and 2 bases from J, the gap between germline ends came to 14 bases. This CDR3 spans 14 amino acids. Germline lookup yields CDR1 SGHAT and CDR2 FQNNGV. CDR3 nucleotide sequence: TGTGCCAGCACCACCGGGCCCTTTCAAGAGACCCAGTACTTC. It is translated as CASTTGPFQETQYF.

As concerns this clonotype: The junction shows a germline mismatch at one end, possibly a read error. The rearrangement links TRBV30 to TRBJ1-3; D not resolved. The CDR3 extends over 13 amino acids. CDR1 is GTSNPN and CDR2 is SVGIG in the germline V gene (reference sequence). CDR3 bases: TGTGCCTGGAGTGGTGACGCTGGGAACACCATATATTTT. This codes for CAWSGDAGNTIYF. The whole variable domain, remainder taken from reference TRBV30 and TRBJ1-3, is SQTIHQWPATLVQPVGSPLSLECTVEGTSNPNLYWYRQAAGRGLQLLFYSVGIGQISSEVPQNLSASRPQDRQFILSSKKLLLSDSGFYLCAWSGDAGNTIYFGEGSWLTVV.

This clonotype was picked up a small number of times. The chain combines TRBV2 with TRBJ2-5, with D perhaps given as TRBD1 or TRBD2 (5 bases each). The CDR3 spans 14 residues. V was cut by 6 bases and J by 2 bases, with 13 bases left in between. From germline, CDR1 is SNHLY and CDR2 FYNNEI. CDR3 nucleotide sequence: TGTGCCAGCAGCCGCACTAGGGGACAAGAGACCCAGTACTTC. Protein product: CASSRTRGQETQYF.

This clonotype occurred a few times. The chain has TRBV12-3 or TRBV12-4 and TRBJ2-5; possible D gene TRBD1, 5 bases. The CDR3 has 14 amino acids. V shed 6 bases and J shed 5 bases, with 16 bases lying between them. CDR3 amino acids: CASRSYRIGETQYF. The CDR3 bases are TGTGCCAGCAGATCCTACAGGATTGGGGAGACCCAGTACTTC.

This clonotype has only a few counts. The chain couples TRBV7-6 to TRBJ2-3; 12 nucleotides match TRBD2. The junction had 11 bases not matched to a gene; V was cut back by 2 bases and J by 5 bases. Germline CDR1 and CDR2: SGHVS and FNYEAQ. This CDR3 contains 18 residues. CDR3 loop: CASSLSLAGGPNRDTQYF. CDR3 bases: TGTGCCAGCAGCTTATCTCTAGCGGGGGGGCCCAATCGAGATACGCAGTATTTT.